These 22 T cell receptor beta chains share one sample of origin, sequenced in a study of pediatric ulcerative colitis. Repertoires were generated with immunoSEQ multiplex PCR, while TCRdb's copy carries only in-frame clones and drops some. The sample has about 9,500 clones, around nine tenths seen once. The source material was blood. The source is a girl aged 5-17 years with moderate ulcerative colitis.

CDR3 sequence (DNA): TGTGCCAGTAGTATGGGGGGCGGTGGGGCAGATACGCAGTATTTT. Translation: CASSMGGGGADTQYF. V and J are TRBV19 and TRBJ2-3; D might be TRBD1 or TRBD2, each matching 6 bases. Germline lookup yields CDR1 LNHDA and CDR2 SQIVND (reference sequence). This CDR3 spans 15 amino acids. Trimming stripped 3 bases from V and 4 bases from J, with 14 bases between. The whole variable domain, remainder taken from reference TRBV19 and TRBJ2-3, is DGGITQSPKYLFRKEGQNVTLSCEQNLNHDAMYWYRQDPGQGLRLIYYSQIVNDFQKGDIAEGYSVSREKKESFPLTVTSAQKNPTAFYLCASSMGGGGADTQYFGPGTRLTVL.

The chain combines TRBV12-5 with TRBJ2-5; D is unresolved. The CDR3 runs to 11 residues. Deletions cut 2 bases from V and 2 bases from J, with 0 bases between. Per germline, CDR1 LGHNT and CDR2 FRNRAP. CDR3 region: CASGLQETQYF. In DNA, the CDR3 is TGTGCTAGTGGTTTGCAAGAGACCCAGTACTTC.

The gene calls are TRBV27 and TRBJ2-3; no clear D. The V end lost 3 bases, the J end lost 6 bases, and 10 bases lay between the germline ends. Germline V CDR1 and CDR2: MNHEY, SMNVEV (reference sequence). The CDR3 totals 13 residues. The CDR3 DNA reads TGTGCCAGCAGTTTGGTTCCTCGGGATACGCAGTATTTT. Residues: CASSLVPRDTQYF.

The chain carries TRBV10-3 and TRBJ2-6; D unclear. The CDR3 sequence is 14 residues long. Trimming removed 4 bases at V and 1 base at J, with 5 bases between. Germline values: CDR1 ENHRY, CDR2 SYGVKD. DNA for the CDR3: TGTGCCATCAGTGCTGCTTCTGGGGCCAACGTCCTGACTTTC. It specifies CAISAASGANVLTF.

The rearrangement uses TRBV5-1 and TRBJ2-5; a possible D gene is TRBD2 (6 bases). The CDR3 loop spans 15 amino acids. The ends were cut back, 2 bases at V and 4 bases at J, with 15 bases in the middle. Germline V gene lookup returns CDR1 SGHRS and CDR2 YFSETQ. The DNA for the CDR3 is TGCGCCAGCAGCTTAGGGCGGGGAGAGGGAGAGACCCAGTACTTC. Translating it yields CASSLGRGEGETQYF.

CDR3 region: CASSPLLGTSSGNTIYF. The CDR3 DNA follows: TGTGCCAGCAGCCCACTTCTCGGTACGAGCTCTGGAAACACCATATATTTT. The chain recombines TRBV7-9 with TRBJ1-3; D not certain. The V end was cut by 5 bases, the J end by 0 bases, with 17 bases between. The CDR3 covers 17 residues. Germline V gene sequence: CDR1 SEHNR, CDR2 FQNEAQ (reference sequence).

This clone appeared once. The chain carries TRBV11-2 and TRBJ2-5; D is possibly TRBD1 (5 bases). The V gene lost 0 bases and the J gene lost 3 bases, with 5 bases spanning the gap. The CDR3 is 13 residues long. Looked up from germline, CDR1 is SGHAT and CDR2 is FQNNGV. The CDR3 is CASSLDREETQYF. The DNA of the CDR3 is TGTGCCAGCAGCTTAGACAGGGAAGAGACCCAGTACTTC.

The V call is TRBV19, the J call TRBJ1-4, with 9 bases fitting TRBD1. Germline V lookup: CDR1 LNHDA, CDR2 SQIVND (reference sequence). The CDR3 has 16 residues. The J segment lost 3 bases and the V segment lost 4 bases, leaving 6 bases of the junction unmatched. The CDR3 DNA sequence: TGTGCCAGTAGTAACACAGGGGGCGTTTCTAATGAAAAACTGTTTTTT. Translating gives CASSNTGGVSNEKLFF.

This clone was seen once. This chain joins TRBV14 and TRBJ2-1; a weak D match, TRBD2 (6 bases). CDR3 length equals 19 residues. The germline V gene encodes CDR1 SGHDN and CDR2 FVKESK. V shed 1 base and J shed 0 bases, with 19 bases lying between them. CDR3 region: CASSQVELAPTVSYNEQFF. In DNA, the CDR3 is TGTGCCAGCAGCCAAGTGGAACTAGCCCCGACTGTCTCCTACAATGAGCAGTTCTTC.

This clone appeared once. This chain connects TRBV5-1 to TRBJ2-2, with no clear D. The CDR3 sequence is 12 residues long. V was pared by 2 bases and J by 4 bases, with 3 bases between. Germline values: CDR1 SGHRS, CDR2 YFSETQ. This CDR3 reads CASSLTTGELFF. CDR3 sequence (DNA): TGCGCCAGCAGCTTAACCACCGGGGAGCTGTTTTTT.

The chain has TRBV5-5 and TRBJ2-3; 9 bases match TRBD1. With V trimmed by 0 bases and J by 5 bases, 4 bases remained unmatched. Germline loops: CDR1 SGHKS, CDR2 YYEKEE (reference sequence). The CDR3 loop spans 15 amino acids. This CDR3 reads CASSLGQGGVDTQYF. CDR3 in DNA: TGTGCCAGCAGCTTGGGACAGGGGGGCGTAGATACGCAGTATTTT. Based on the CDR3 plus reference TRBV5-5 and TRBJ2-3, the full variable domain is DAGVTQSPTHLIKTRGQQVTLRCSPISGHKSVSWYQQVLGQGPQFIFQYYEKEERGRGNFPDRFSARQFPNYSSELNVNALLLGDSALYLCASSLGQGGVDTQYFGPGTRLTVL.

The chain carries TRBV7-2 and TRBJ2-3, with TRBD2 matching over 7 bases. Trimming removed 5 bases from V and 6 bases from J; junction bases left unmatched: 17. This CDR3 has 17 residues. Germline CDR1 and CDR2: SGHTA and FQGNSA. The CDR3 coding sequence is TGTGCCAGCAGCCCAACCCGAGGCGGGGGAGTACCCGATACGCAGTATTTT. Amino acids: CASSPTRGGGVPDTQYF. The whole variable domain, filled in from reference TRBV7-2 and TRBJ2-3, reads GAGVSQSPSNKVTEKGKDVELRCDPISGHTALYWYRQSLGQGLEFLIYFQGNSAPDKSGLPSDRFSAERTGGSVSTLTIQRTQQEDSAVYLCASSPTRGGGVPDTQYFGPGTRLTVL.

The chain recombines TRBV5-8 with TRBJ1-3; D is ambiguous. V was trimmed by 6 bases and J by 0 bases, leaving 4 bases between them. This CDR3 comprises 12 residues. Germline CDR1 reads SGHTS; CDR2 reads YDEGEE. Here the CDR3 DNA reads TGTGCCAGCATTTCCTCTGGAAACACCATATATTTT. As protein: CASISSGNTIYF.

The CDR3 region is CASSLVGQETQYF. CDR3 bases: TGTGCCAGCAGCTTAGTAGGCCAAGAGACCCAGTACTTC. This chain uses TRBV11-2 with TRBJ2-5, with no clear D. The germline gives CDR1 SGHAT, CDR2 FQNNGV. This CDR3 has 13 amino acids. The V end was cut by 1 base, the J end by 1 base, with 4 bases between. Using reference TRBV11-2 and TRBJ2-5 for the parts outside the CDR3, the full variable domain is EAGVAQSPRYKIIEKRQSVAFWCNPISGHATLYWYQQILGQGPKLLIQFQNNGVVDDSQLPKDRFSAERLKGVDSTLKIQPAKLEDSAVYLCASSLVGQETQYFGPGTRLLVL.

The chain joins TRBV10-3 to TRBJ2-7, with D perhaps TRBD1 (5 bases). This CDR3 is built from 13 residues. Germline CDR1 reads ENHRY; CDR2 reads SYGVKD. V shed 7 bases and J shed 3 bases, with 13 bases lying between them. For the CDR3, the DNA is TGTGCCATCACGGGTGGCCAGGGCTACGAGCAGTACTTC. Protein product: CAITGGQGYEQYF.

The V and J genes are TRBV27 and TRBJ2-7, with 7 nucleotides matching TRBD1. Germline CDR1 reads MNHEY; CDR2 reads SMNVEV (reference sequence). The ends lost 4 bases at V and 2 bases at J; junction bases unmatched: 5. The CDR3 spans 14 residues. The DNA of the CDR3 is TGTGCCAGCAGTTGGGGGACAGACCCCTACGAGCAGTACTTC. It codes for CASSWGTDPYEQYF.

The chain joins TRBV5-1 to TRBJ1-3; no clear D. Between the trimmed V and J ends, which lost 0 bases and 4 bases, there was a span of 11 bases. Per the germline V gene, CDR1 is SGHRS and CDR2 is YFSETQ. The CDR3 contains 15 residues. The CDR3 region is CASSLGATGGNTIYF. The CDR3 DNA reads TGCGCCAGCAGCTTGGGGGCCACTGGCGGAAACACCATATATTTT.

The chain employs TRBV13 and TRBJ1-3; D is undetermined. The germline V and J ends were trimmed by 5 bases and 0 bases, with 8 bases remaining between them. Germline V lookup: CDR1 PRHDT, CDR2 FYEKMQ (reference sequence). The CDR3 extends over 14 amino acids. CDR3 coding DNA: TGTGCCAGCAGCAGGGTGAGCTCTGGAAACACCATATATTTT. As protein: CASSRVSSGNTIYF.

The chain employs TRBV5-1 and TRBJ2-1, with a tentative D call TRBD2 (5 bases). The CDR3 runs 14 residues. V gave up 5 bases and J gave up 7 bases, with 16 bases separating them. Germline CDR1 reads SGHRS; CDR2 reads YFSETQ. This CDR3 reads CASRGLRRPNEQFF. In DNA form, the CDR3 reads TGCGCCAGCAGAGGACTCCGCCGGCCGAATGAGCAGTTCTTC.

The chain's CDR3 is CASSFDLRAQHF. In DNA form, the CDR3 reads TGTGCCAGCAGCTTTGATTTGCGGGCTCAGCATTTT. The chain links TRBV5-5 to TRBJ1-5; D unclear. V was shortened by 2 bases and J by 13 bases, with 13 bases between the two germline ends. In germline, CDR1 is SGHKS, CDR2 YYEKEE (reference sequence). The CDR3 has 12 amino acids.

This chain uses TRBV7-6 with TRBJ1-5, with no clear D. The germline CDR1 and CDR2 sequences are SGHVS and FNYEAQ. Trimming pared 5 bases from V and 5 bases from J, leaving 10 bases between. The CDR3 is made up of 13 amino acids. The CDR3 DNA reads as TGTGCCAGCAGCGCCTGGGAGGATCAGCCCCAGCATTTT. Amino acids: CASSAWEDQPQHF.

The chain combines TRBV7-8 with TRBJ2-7; 9 nucleotides agree with TRBD1. The V and J ends lost 1 base and 6 bases, in that order; junction bases with no gene match: 4. The CDR3 is 14 amino acids. Germline V gives CDR1 SGHVS, CDR2 FQNEAQ. This CDR3 is CASSLGQGGSEQYF. CDR3 coding DNA: TGTGCCAGCAGCTTAGGACAGGGGGGCTCCGAGCAGTACTTC.